This TCR beta chain stems from a study of blood T cells in healthy people across ages. Notes on the study in general: There was no known CMV status for donors, so expanded clonotype changes were possibly confounded.

Through a sample-barcoded 5' primer and a J-beta primer mix, a second PCR was run for roughly 6 to 12 cycles. Each CDR3 protein is one row after TCRdb ran MiXCR on the 5' RACE reads. The data contain 450,000 to 700,000 distinct CDR3 sequences, 27% of them singletons. The germline V and J ends were trimmed by 0 bases and 4 bases, with 12 bases remaining between them. The length of the CDR3 is 15 residues. This clonotype has just a few counts. What it binds is not known. This chain uses TRBV12-3 or TRBV12-4 with TRBJ2-5; perhaps TRBD2 as D (6 bases). The specimen sequenced was blood. This receptor was identified in a woman aged 70-85 years in good health. The CDR3 sequence: CASSLARTRGETQYF. The CDR3 nucleotides read TGTGCCAGCAGTTTAGCGCGAACGCGGGGAGAGACCCAGTACTTC.